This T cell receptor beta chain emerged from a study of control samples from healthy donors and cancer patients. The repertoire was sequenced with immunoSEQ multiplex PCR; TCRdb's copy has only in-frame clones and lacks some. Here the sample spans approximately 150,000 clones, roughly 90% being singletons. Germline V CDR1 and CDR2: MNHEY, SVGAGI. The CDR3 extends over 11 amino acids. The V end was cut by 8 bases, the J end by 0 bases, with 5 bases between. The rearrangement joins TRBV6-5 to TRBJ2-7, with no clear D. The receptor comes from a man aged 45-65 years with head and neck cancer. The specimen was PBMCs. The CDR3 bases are TGTGCCAGCGGCAGCTCCTACGAGCAGTACTTC. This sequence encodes CASGSSYEQYF.